The 8 T cell receptor beta chains listed next were all sequenced from one sample in a study of sequential checkpoint blockade in melanoma. Indicated treatment: randomized to nivolumab then ipilimumab (arm A) or the reverse (arm B). This table comes from immunoSEQ multiplex PCR, and its TCRdb copy is limited to in-frame clones, with some not included. The sample consists of about 11,000 clones, 70% to 80% of them appearing once. The sequencing used CD8+ T cells sorted from blood (inferred from file names), collected from a patient given nivolumab and ipilimumab in sequence. These receptors all stem from a human donor with melanoma.

This chain uses TRBV5-1 with TRBJ2-7, with TRBD1 matching 8 bases. Germline lookup yields CDR1 SGHRS and CDR2 YFSETQ. The CDR3 runs 15 residues. Germline trimming cut 2 bases from V and 5 bases from J; bases unmatched to any gene: 9. CDR3 DNA: TGCGCCAGCAGCTTTCGTGACAGGGGTGTGGACGAGCAGTACTTC. This codes for CASSFRDRGVDEQYF.

The rearrangement links TRBV6-6 to TRBJ2-1; 8 bases are shared with TRBD2. CDR3 length: 16 amino acids. CDR1 is MNHNY and CDR2 is SVGAGI in the germline V gene (reference sequence). Trimming took 6 bases from V and 2 from J; bases not matched to a gene: 9. CDR3 protein: CASSRGLALPYNEQFF. The CDR3 DNA reads TGTGCCAGCAGCCGCGGACTAGCTCTCCCCTACAATGAGCAGTTCTTC.

The chain carries TRBV6-5 and TRBJ2-7; TRBD1 agrees at 7 bases. The CDR3 runs to 13 residues. J was trimmed by 1 base and V by 8 bases; bases with no gene match: 5. CDR1 is MNHEY, CDR2 SVGAGI, per germline. The CDR3 reads CASLDRISYEQYF. CDR3 nucleotides: TGTGCCAGCTTGGACAGGATATCCTACGAGCAGTACTTC.

The chain couples TRBV5-4 to TRBJ2-7; perhaps TRBD1 as D (6 bases). This CDR3 is 14 amino acids long. V was shortened by 4 bases and J by 5 bases, with 16 bases between the two germline ends. CDR1 is SGHNT, CDR2 YYREEE, per germline (reference sequence). In DNA form, the CDR3 reads TGTGCCAGCAGCACAGGGACGCCCTCAAACGAGCAGTACTTC. This translates into CASSTGTPSNEQYF. The full variable domain, its missing parts supplied by reference TRBV5-4 and TRBJ2-7, is ETGVTQSPTHLIKTRGQQVTLRCSSQSGHNTVSWYQQALGQGPQFIFQYYREEENGRGNFPPRFSGLQFPNYSSELNVNALELDDSALYLCASSTGTPSNEQYFGPGTRLTVT.

The J gene is TRBJ2-2, the V gene TRBV4-2; weak D call: TRBD2 (6 bases). Germline V gene data show CDR1 as LGHNA and CDR2 as YNFKEQ. Trimming pared 4 bases from V and 6 bases from J, leaving 18 bases between. There are 16 residues in the CDR3. In DNA form, the CDR3 reads TGTGCCAGCAGCCCGGCCCGGGGGTTAGGGGCCGGGGAGCTGTTTTTT. Translated: CASSPARGLGAGELFF.

The chain has TRBV29-1 and TRBJ2-3; 8 positions match TRBD2. The CDR3 consists of 15 residues. Trimming took 3 bases from V and 2 from J; bases not matched to a gene: 7. The germline CDR1 and CDR2 sequences are SQVTM and ANQGSEA. The CDR3 loop is CSVETSARYTDTQYF. CDR3 bases: TGCAGCGTTGAGACTAGCGCAAGATACACAGATACGCAGTATTTT.

J is TRBJ2-7 and V is TRBV28, with a possible D match to TRBD1 (5 bases). In germline, CDR1 is MDHEN, CDR2 SYDVKM. This CDR3 contains 14 residues. Trimming removed 2 bases at V and 5 bases at J, with 13 bases between. The CDR3: CASSLLGRAHEQYF. CDR3 sequence (DNA): TGTGCCAGCAGTTTACTGGGCAGGGCCCACGAGCAGTACTTC.

The chain combines TRBV4-1 with TRBJ2-1; D is perhaps TRBD2 (5 bases). The length of the CDR3 is 13 residues. The germline CDR1 and CDR2 sequences are MGHRA and YSYEKL. Trimming stripped 4 bases from V and 10 bases from J, with 14 bases between. The CDR3 protein is CASSRPGLVEQFF. The CDR3 DNA is TGCGCCAGCAGCCGCCCCGGACTCGTGGAGCAGTTCTTC.